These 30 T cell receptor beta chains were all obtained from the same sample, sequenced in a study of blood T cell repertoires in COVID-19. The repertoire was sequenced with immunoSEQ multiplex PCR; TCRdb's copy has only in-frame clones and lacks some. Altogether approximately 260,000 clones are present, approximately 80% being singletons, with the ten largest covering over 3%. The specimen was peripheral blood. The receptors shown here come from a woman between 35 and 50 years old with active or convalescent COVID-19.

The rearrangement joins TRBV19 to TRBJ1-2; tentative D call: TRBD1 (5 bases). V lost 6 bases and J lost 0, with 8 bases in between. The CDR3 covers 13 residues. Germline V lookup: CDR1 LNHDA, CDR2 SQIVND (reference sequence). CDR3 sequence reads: CASRPGANYGYTF. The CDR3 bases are TGTGCCAGTAGGCCGGGGGCTAACTATGGCTACACCTTC. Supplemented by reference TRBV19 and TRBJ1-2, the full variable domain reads DGGITQSPKYLFRKEGQNVTLSCEQNLNHDAMYWYRQDPGQGLRLIYYSQIVNDFQKGDIAEGYSVSREKKESFPLTVTSAQKNPTAFYLCASRPGANYGYTFGSGTRLTVV.

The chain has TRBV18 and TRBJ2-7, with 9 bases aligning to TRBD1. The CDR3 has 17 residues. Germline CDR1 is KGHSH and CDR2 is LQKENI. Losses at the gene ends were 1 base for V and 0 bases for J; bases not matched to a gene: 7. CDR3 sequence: CASSPRDRGSSSYEQYV. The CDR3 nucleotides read TGTGCCAGCTCACCACGAGACAGGGGGAGTAGCTCCTACGAGCAGTACGTC.

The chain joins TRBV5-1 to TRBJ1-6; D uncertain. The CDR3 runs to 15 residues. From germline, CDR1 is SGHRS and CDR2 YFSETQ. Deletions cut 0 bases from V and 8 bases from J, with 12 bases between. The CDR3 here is CASSLGGSIDSPLHF. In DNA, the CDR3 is TGCGCCAGCAGCTTGGGTGGTAGCATCGATTCACCCCTCCACTTT.

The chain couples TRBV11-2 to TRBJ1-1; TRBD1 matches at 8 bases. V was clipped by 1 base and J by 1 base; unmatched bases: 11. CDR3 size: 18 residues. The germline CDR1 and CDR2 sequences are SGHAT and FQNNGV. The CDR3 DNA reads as TGTGCCAGCAGCTTAGGCATGGGGACAGGAAAACGGAACACTGAAGCTTTCTTT. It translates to CASSLGMGTGKRNTEAFF.

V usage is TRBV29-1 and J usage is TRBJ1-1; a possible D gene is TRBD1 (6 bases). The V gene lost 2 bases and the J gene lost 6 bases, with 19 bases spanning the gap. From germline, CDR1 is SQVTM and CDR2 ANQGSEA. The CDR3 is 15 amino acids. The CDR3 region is CSVETGGTRSAEAFF. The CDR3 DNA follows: TGCAGCGTTGAAACGGGGGGCACCCGGAGCGCTGAAGCTTTCTTT.

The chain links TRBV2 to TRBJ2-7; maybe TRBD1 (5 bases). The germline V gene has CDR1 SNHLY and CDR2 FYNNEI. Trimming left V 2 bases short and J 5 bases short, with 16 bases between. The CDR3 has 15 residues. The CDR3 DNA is TGTGCCAGCAGTGAACAGGGATTTTTGGGGAACGAGCAGTACTTC. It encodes CASSEQGFLGNEQYF.

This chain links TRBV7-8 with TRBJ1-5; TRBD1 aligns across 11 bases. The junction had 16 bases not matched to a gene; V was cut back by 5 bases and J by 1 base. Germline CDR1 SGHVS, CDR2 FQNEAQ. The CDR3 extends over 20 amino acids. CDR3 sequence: CASSPSGTGGTLVSNQPQHF. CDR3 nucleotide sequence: TGTGCCAGCAGCCCCTCCGGGACAGGGGGTACTTTGGTCAGCAATCAGCCCCAGCATTTT.

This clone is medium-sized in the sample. The CDR3 loop reads CASSPGLVAPGELFF. As DNA, the CDR3 is TGTGCCAGCAGTCCGGGACTAGTCGCGCCCGGGGAGCTGTTTTTT. The chain couples TRBV2 to TRBJ2-2, with 8 nucleotides matching TRBD2. J was trimmed by 6 bases and V by 5 bases; bases with no gene match: 8. The CDR3 sequence is 15 residues long. Germline lookup yields CDR1 SNHLY and CDR2 FYNNEI.

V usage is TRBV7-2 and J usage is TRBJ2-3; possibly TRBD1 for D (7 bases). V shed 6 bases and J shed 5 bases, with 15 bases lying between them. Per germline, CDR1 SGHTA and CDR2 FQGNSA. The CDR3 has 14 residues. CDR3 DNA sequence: TGTGCCAGCAGTCGACAGGGAGGAGAAGATACGCAGTATTTT. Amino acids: CASSRQGGEDTQYF.

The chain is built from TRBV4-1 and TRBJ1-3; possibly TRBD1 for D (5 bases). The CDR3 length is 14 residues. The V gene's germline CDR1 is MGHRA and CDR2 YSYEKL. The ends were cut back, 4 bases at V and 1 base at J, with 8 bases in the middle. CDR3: CASSPRGSGNTIYF. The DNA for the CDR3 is TGCGCCAGCAGCCCCCGGGGGTCTGGAAACACCATATATTTT.

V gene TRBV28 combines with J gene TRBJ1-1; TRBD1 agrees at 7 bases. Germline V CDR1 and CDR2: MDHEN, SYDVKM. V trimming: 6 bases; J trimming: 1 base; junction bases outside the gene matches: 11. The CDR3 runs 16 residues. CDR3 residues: CASSPRKGAQNTEAFF. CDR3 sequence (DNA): TGTGCCAGCAGCCCCAGGAAGGGGGCACAGAACACTGAAGCTTTCTTT.

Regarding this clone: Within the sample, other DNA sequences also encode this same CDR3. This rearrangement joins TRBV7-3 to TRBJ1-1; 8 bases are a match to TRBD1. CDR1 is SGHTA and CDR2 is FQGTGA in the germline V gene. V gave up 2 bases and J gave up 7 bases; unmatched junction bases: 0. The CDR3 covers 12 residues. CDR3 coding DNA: TGTGCCAGCAGCTTAGACAGGGGTGAAGCTTTCTTT. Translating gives CASSLDRGEAFF. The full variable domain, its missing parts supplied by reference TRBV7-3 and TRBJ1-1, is GAGVSQTPSNKVTEKGKYVELRCDPISGHTALYWYRQSLGQGPEFLIYFQGTGAADDSGLPNDRFFAVRPEGSVSTLKIQRTERGDSAVYLCASSLDRGEAFFGQGTRLTVV.

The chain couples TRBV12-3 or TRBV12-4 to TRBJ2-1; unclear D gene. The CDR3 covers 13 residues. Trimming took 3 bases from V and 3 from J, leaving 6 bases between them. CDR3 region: CASSLSYYNEQFF. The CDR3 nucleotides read TGTGCCAGCAGTTTGTCCTACTACAATGAGCAGTTCTTC.

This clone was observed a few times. Here the CDR3 reads CASSLDGGEGQPQHF. DNA for the CDR3: TGTGCCAGCAGCTTAGATGGAGGGGAGGGTCAGCCCCAGCATTTT. The chain links TRBV11-2 to TRBJ1-5; a weak D match, TRBD1 (5 bases). V shed 0 bases and J shed 6 bases, with 12 bases lying between them. The CDR3 sequence is 15 residues long. CDR1 is SGHAT, CDR2 FQNNGV, per germline.

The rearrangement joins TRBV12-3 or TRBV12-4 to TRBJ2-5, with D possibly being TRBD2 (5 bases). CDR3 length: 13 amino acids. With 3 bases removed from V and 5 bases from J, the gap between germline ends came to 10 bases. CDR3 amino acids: CASSLGVSETQYF. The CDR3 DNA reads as TGTGCCAGCAGTTTGGGAGTATCCGAGACCCAGTACTTC.

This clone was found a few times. The CDR3 is CASSYSGGSGANVLTF. The DNA for the CDR3 is TGTGCCAGCAGTTACTCGGGGGGCTCTGGGGCCAACGTCCTGACTTTC. J is TRBJ2-6 and V is TRBV6-5; TRBD2 is a possible D gene (6 bases). The CDR3 runs 16 residues. Looked up from germline, CDR1 is MNHEY and CDR2 is SVGAGI. Trimming pared 0 bases from V and 0 bases from J, leaving 6 bases between.

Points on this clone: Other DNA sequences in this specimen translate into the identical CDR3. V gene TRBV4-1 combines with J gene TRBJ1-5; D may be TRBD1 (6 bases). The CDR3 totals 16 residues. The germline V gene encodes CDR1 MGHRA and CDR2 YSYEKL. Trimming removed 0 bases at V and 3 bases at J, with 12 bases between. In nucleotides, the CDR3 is TGCGCCAGCAGCCAAGATCCAGGGACACCCAATCAGCCCCAGCATTTT. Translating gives CASSQDPGTPNQPQHF.

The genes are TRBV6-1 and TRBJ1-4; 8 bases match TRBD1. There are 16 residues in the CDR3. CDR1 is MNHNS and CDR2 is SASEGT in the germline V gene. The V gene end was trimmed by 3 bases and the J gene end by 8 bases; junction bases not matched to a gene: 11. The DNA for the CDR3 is TGTGCCAGCAGTGAGGCAGGGGGCGCGACGGTGGAAAAACTGTTTTTT. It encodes CASSEAGGATVEKLFF.

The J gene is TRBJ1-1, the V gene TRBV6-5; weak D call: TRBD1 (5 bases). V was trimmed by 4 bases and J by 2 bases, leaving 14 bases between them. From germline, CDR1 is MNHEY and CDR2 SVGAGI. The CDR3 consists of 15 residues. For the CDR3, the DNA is TGTGCCAGCAGTTCCTCGGGACTTCTAAACACTGAAGCTTTCTTT. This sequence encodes CASSSSGLLNTEAFF.

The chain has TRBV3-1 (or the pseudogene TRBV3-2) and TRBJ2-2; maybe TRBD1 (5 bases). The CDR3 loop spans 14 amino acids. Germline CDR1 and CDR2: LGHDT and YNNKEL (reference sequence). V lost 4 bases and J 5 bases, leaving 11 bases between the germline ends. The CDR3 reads CASSLPGQTGELFF. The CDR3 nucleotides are TGTGCCAGCAGCCTACCTGGACAAACCGGGGAGCTGTTTTTT.

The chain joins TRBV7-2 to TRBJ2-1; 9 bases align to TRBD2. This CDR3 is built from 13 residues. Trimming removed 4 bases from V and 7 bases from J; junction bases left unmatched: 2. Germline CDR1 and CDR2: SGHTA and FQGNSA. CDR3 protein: CASSSSGVNEQFF. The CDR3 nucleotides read TGTGCCAGCAGCTCTAGCGGGGTTAATGAGCAGTTCTTC.

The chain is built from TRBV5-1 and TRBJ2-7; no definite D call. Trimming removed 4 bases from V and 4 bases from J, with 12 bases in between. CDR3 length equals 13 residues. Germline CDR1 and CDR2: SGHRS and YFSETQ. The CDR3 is CASSTAVRYEQYF. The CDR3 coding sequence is TGCGCCAGCAGCACGGCGGTAAGGTACGAGCAGTACTTC.

The DNA for the CDR3 is TGCGCCAGCAGCCCAACTATGAACACTGAAGCTTTCTTT. Encoded protein: CASSPTMNTEAFF. The V call is TRBV5-1, the J call TRBJ1-1; unclear D gene. Trimming shortened V by 4 bases and J by 0 bases, and 7 bases separated the two germline ends. The germline CDR1 and CDR2 sequences are SGHRS and YFSETQ. The CDR3 has 13 residues. Supplemented by reference TRBV5-1 and TRBJ1-1, the full variable domain reads KAGVTQTPRYLIKTRGQQVTLSCSPISGHRSVSWYQQTPGQGLQFLFEYFSETQRNKGNFPGRFSGRQFSNSRSEMNVSTLELGDSALYLCASSPTMNTEAFFGQGTRLTVV.

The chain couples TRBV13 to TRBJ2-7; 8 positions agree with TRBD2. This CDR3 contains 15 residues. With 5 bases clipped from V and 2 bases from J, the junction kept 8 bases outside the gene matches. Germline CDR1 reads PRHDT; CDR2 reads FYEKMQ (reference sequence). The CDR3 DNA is TGTGCCAGCAGCACAAGAGGTAGCGGGACCTACGAGCAGTACGTC. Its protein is CASSTRGSGTYEQYV.

CDR3: CASSLVGARGASGGYTF. The CDR3 coding sequence is TGTGCCAGCAGCTTAGTTGGGGCACGGGGGGCGTCGGGCGGCTACACCTTC. The chain combines TRBV7-9 with TRBJ1-2, with D tentatively TRBD1 (6 bases). Trimming took 1 base from V and 8 from J, leaving 23 bases between them. The CDR3 is 17 residues long. Germline V CDR1 and CDR2: SEHNR, FQNEAQ (reference sequence). Filled out from reference TRBV7-9 and TRBJ1-2, the complete variable domain reads DTGVSQNPRHKITKRGQNVTFRCDPISEHNRLYWYRQTLGQGPEFLTYFQNEAQLEKSRLLSDRFSAERPKGSFSTLEIQRTEQGDSAMYLCASSLVGARGASGGYTFGSGTRLTVV.

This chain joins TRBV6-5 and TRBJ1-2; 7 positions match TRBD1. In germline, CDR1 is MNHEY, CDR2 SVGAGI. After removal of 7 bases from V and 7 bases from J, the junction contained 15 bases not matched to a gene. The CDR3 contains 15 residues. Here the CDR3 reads CASNLVGGAPGGYTF. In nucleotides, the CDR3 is TGTGCCAGCAACCTAGTAGGGGGCGCGCCGGGTGGCTACACCTTC.

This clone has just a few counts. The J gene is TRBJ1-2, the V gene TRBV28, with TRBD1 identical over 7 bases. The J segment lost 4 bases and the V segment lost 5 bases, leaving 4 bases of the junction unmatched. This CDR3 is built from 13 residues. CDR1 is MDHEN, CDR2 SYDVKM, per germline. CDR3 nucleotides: TGTGCCAGCAGTCCTACAGGGGTCTATGGCTACACCTTC. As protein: CASSPTGVYGYTF.

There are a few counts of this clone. The CDR3 DNA follows: TGTGCCAGTACCTCGACAATGAACACTGAAGCTTTCTTT. This translates into CASTSTMNTEAFF. The chain employs TRBV19 and TRBJ1-1; D is uncertain. This CDR3 spans 13 amino acids. Trimming took 7 bases from V and 0 from J, leaving 9 bases between them. Germline CDR1 is LNHDA and CDR2 is SQIVND (reference sequence).

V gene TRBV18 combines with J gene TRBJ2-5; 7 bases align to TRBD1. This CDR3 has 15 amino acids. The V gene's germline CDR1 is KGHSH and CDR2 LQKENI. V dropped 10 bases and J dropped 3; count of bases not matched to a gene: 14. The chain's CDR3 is CATGALRGGEETQYF. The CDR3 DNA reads TGTGCCACCGGAGCCTTAAGAGGGGGCGAAGAGACCCAGTACTTC. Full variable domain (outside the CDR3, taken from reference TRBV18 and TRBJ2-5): NAGVMQNPRHLVRRRGQEARLRCSPMKGHSHVYWYRQLPEEGLKFMVYLQKENIIDESGMPKERFSAEFPKEGPSILRIQQVVRGDSAAYFCATGALRGGEETQYFGPGTRLLVL.

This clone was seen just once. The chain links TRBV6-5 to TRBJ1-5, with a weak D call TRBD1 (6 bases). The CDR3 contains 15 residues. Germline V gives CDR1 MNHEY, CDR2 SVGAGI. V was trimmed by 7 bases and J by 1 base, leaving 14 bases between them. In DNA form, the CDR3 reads TGTGCCAGCAATCGACAGGAACGCAGCAATCAGCCCCAGCATTTT. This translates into CASNRQERSNQPQHF.